The sequence of this TCR beta chain was determined in a study of radiation and T cells in renal cell carcinoma. The time point was: blood 2 weeks post-SBRT. The treatment is: 15 Gy SBRT to primary tumor, nephrectomy 4 weeks later. In its sample, this clone was seen a few times. Only in-frame clones appear in the TCRdb table, and some are missing; sequencing was by immunoSEQ multiplex PCR. The sample has 100,000 to 150,000 clones, 81% seen once; the top ten hold roughly 5%. With 9 bases clipped from V and 3 bases from J, the junction kept 7 bases outside the gene matches. The CDR3 contains 14 residues. Germline V lookup: CDR1 MNHNY, CDR2 SVGAGI (reference sequence).

J is TRBJ1-5 and V is TRBV6-6; 8 bases are a match to TRBD1. The TCR comes from a man in his fifties or sixties with renal cell carcinoma. The material was blood, obtained from a patient whose treatment included radiotherapy and nephrectomy. CDR3 residues: CASNGQGDNQPQHF. CDR3 in DNA: TGTGCCAGTAACGGACAGGGAGACAATCAGCCCCAGCATTTT.